This T cell receptor beta chain was retrieved from a study of blood T cell repertoires in COVID-19. The germline gives CDR1 KGHDR, CDR2 SFDVKD. The CDR3 extends over 13 amino acids. Trimming removed 4 bases at V and 4 bases at J, with 9 bases between. The repertoire was sequenced with immunoSEQ multiplex PCR; TCRdb's copy has only in-frame clones and lacks some. The table records some 94,000 clones, over 80% of them present only once. The genes are TRBV24-1 and TRBJ1-1, with a tentative D call TRBD1 (6 bases). Sequencing was done on a sample of peripheral blood. This receptor was taken from a man between 65 and 85 years old with active or convalescent COVID-19. CDR3 DNA: TGTGCCACCAGTGACCCGACAGGCACTGAAGCTTTCTTT. It yields the protein CATSDPTGTEAFF.